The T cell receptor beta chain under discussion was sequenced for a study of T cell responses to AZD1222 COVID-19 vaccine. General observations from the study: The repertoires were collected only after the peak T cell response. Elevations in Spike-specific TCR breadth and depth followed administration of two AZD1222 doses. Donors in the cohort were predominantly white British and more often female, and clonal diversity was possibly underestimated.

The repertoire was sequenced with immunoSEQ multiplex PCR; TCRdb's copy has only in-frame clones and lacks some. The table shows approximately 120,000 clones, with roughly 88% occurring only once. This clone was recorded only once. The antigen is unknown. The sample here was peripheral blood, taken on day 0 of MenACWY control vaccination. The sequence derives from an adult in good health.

CDR3 sequence reads: CASGATTRQPQHF. In DNA, the CDR3 is TGTGCCAGTGGCGCAACCACAAGGCAGCCCCAGCATTTT. This sequence joins TRBV19 and TRBJ1-5; no clear D. The CDR3 length is 13 residues. Trimming removed 8 bases from V and 7 bases from J, with 15 bases in between. Germline CDR1 reads LNHDA; CDR2 reads SQIVND (reference sequence).